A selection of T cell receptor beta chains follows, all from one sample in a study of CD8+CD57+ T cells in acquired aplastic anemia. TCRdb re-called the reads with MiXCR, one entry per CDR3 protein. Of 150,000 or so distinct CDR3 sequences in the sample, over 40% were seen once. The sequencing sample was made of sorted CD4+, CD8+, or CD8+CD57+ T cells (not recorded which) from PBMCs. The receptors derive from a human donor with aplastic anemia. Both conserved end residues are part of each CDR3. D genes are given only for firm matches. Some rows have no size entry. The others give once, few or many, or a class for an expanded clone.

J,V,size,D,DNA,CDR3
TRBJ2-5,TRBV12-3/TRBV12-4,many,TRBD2,TGTGCCAGCAGCTGGACTAGCGTGACCCAGTACTTC,CASSWTSVTQYF
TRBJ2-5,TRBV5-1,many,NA,TGCGCCAGCAGCTTGGCGGGTAGGCAGGAGACCCAGTACTTC,CASSLAGRQETQYF
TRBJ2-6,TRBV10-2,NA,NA,TGCGCCAGCAGCCCGACTCAGCGGCTTGGGGGGGCCAACGTCCTGACTTTC,CASSPTQRLGGANVLTF
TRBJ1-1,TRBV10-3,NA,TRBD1,TGTGCCATCCGTGCCGGGACAGGGATGAACACTGAAGCTTTCTTT,CAIRAGTGMNTEAFF
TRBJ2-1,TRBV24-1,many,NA,TGTGCCACCAGTGACCCCTCGGCCGGGGCTAGCGCTAATGAGCAGTTCTTC,CATSDPSAGASANEQFF
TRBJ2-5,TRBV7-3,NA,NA,TGTGCCAGCAGCCAAGCGGGCAACCAAGAGACCCAGTACTTC,CASSQAGNQETQYF
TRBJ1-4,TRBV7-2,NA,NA,TGTGCCAGCAGCTTTAGAGGGAGTGAAAAACTGTTTTTT,CASSFRGSEKLFF
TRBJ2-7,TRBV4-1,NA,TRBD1,TGCGCCAGCAGCCAGGGACAGAACGAGCAGTACTTC,CASSQGQNEQYF
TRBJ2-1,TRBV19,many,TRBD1,TGTGCCAGTAGTCGGACAGGGAGTGAGCAGTTCTTC,CASSRTGSEQFF
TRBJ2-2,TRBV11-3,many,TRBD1,TGTGCCAGCAGCGTAGCGAGGACAGGGGCCGGGGAGCTGTTTTTT,CASSVARTGAGELFF
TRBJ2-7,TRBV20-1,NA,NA,TGCAGTTATACCAGGGGCGGGGCCTACGAGCAGTACTTC,CSYTRGGAYEQYF
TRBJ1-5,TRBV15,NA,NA,TGTGCCACCAGCGTAGGGGATAATCAGCCCCAGCATTTT,CATSVGDNQPQHF
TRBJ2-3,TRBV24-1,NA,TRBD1,TGTGCCACCAGTGACAATGACAGGGGAGGCACAGATACGCAGTATTTT,CATSDNDRGGTDTQYF
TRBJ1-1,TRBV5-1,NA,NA,TGCGCCAGCAGCTCTGGGCGGAACACTGAAGCTTTCTTT,CASSSGRNTEAFF
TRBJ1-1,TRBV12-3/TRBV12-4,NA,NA,TGTGCCAGCGGGACGGAAGCTTTCTTT,CASGTEAFF
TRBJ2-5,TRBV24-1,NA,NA,TGTGCCACCAAAGGCAGGACTTCGGAGACCCAGTACTTC,CATKGRTSETQYF
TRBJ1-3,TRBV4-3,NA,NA,TGCGCCAGCAGACATAGCTCTTCGGGGTCTGGAAACACCATATATTTT,CASRHSSSGSGNTIYF
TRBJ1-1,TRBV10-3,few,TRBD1,TGTGCCGTCAGTGAAGCAGGGGGAGGTCGGGACGCTTTCTTT,CAVSEAGGGRDAFF
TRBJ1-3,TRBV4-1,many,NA,TGCGCCAGCAGCCAGGTGGGGACATATGGAAACACCATATATTTT,CASSQVGTYGNTIYF
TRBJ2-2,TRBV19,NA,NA,TGTGCCAGTAGTCCCGGGGTCGAGACCGGGGAGCTGTTTTTT,CASSPGVETGELFF
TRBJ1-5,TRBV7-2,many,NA,TGTGCCAGCAGCTTTGGAGGGGTAGATAATCAGCCCCAGCATTTT,CASSFGGVDNQPQHF
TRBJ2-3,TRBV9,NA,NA,TGTGCCAGCAGCCCCCAAGTGGCAGATACGCAGTATTTT,CASSPQVADTQYF